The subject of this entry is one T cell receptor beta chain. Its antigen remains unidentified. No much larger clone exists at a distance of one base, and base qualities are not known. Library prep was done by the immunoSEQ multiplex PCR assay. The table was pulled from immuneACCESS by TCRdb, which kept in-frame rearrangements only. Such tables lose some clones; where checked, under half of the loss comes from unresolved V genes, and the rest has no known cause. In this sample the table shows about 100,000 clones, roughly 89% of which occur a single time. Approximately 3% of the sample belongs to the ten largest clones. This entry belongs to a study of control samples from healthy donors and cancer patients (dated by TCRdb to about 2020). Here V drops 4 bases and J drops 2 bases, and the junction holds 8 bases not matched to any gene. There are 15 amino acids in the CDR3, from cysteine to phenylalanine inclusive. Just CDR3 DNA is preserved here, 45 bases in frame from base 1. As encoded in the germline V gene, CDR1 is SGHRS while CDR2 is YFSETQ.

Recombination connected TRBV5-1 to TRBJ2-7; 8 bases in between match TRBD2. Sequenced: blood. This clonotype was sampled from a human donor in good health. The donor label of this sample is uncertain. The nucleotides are TGCGCCAGCAGCGGGACGGGGGGGACGACCTACGAGCAGTACTTC. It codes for CASSGTGGTTYEQYF.